These T cell receptor beta chains were read from a single sample in a study of shared clonotypes between healthy human individuals. This table comes from immunoSEQ multiplex PCR, and its TCRdb copy is limited to in-frame clones, with some not included. The sample shows about 2.4 million clones, roughly 93% of them seen only once. Material for sequencing was naive CD4+ T cells from PBMCs. Receptor source: a man younger than 35 in good health. Some clones in this sample may be carry-over from other donors' samples. CDR3s include the opening cysteine and the closing phenylalanine or tryptophan. The D gene is left open where the match is weak. Clone size appears in some rows only: once, few, many, or a class for an expanded clone.

v_call	j_call	clone_size	d_call	cdr3_nt	cdr3_aa
TRBV5-1	TRBJ2-1	once	-	TGCGCCAGCAGCCAGGAACTGCGCTCCTACAATGAGCAGTTCTTC	CASSQELRSYNEQFF
TRBV6-1	TRBJ1-3	-	-	TGTGCCAGCAGTGACCTCGGGGCTTCGCCGGGAAACACCATATATTTT	CASSDLGASPGNTIYF
TRBV10-3	TRBJ2-5	-	-	TGTGCCATCAGTGAGTCGAAAGAGTTCTACTTC	CAISESKEFYF
TRBV11-3	TRBJ1-1	-	TRBD1	TGTGCCAGCAGCTTCGGCAGGGGGGACACTGAAGCTTTCTTT	CASSFGRGDTEAFF
TRBV10-3	TRBJ2-5	-	-	TGTGCCGCCGTCCGCGACTTACAAGAGACCCAGTACTTC	CAAVRDLQETQYF
TRBV30	TRBJ2-1	-	-	TGTGCCTGGAGGATAGGGAACGGCTCACTCGGTGGGGATGAGCAGTTCTTC	CAWRIGNGSLGGDEQFF
TRBV5-1	TRBJ2-1	few	-	TGCGCCAGCAGCTTGAAGAGCAATGAGCAGTTCTTC	CASSLKSNEQFF
TRBV6-1	TRBJ2-1	-	TRBD1	TGTGCCAGCAGTGGCCAACGACAGGGCTCCTACAATGAGCAGTTCTTC	CASSGQRQGSYNEQFF
TRBV7-2	TRBJ1-1	-	-	TGTGCCAGCAGCTTATCCGTGGACACTGAAGCTTTCTTT	CASSLSVDTEAFF
TRBV15	TRBJ2-1	once	-	TGTGCCACCGCGGGACCCTCGGAGCAGTTCTTC	CATAGPSEQFF
TRBV9	TRBJ1-4	-	-	TGTGCCAGCAGCGTAGCGACTAATGAAAAACTGTTTTTT	CASSVATNEKLFF
TRBV10-1	TRBJ2-7	-	-	TGCGCCAGCAGTGAGAGGCCAGCCTCCGAGCAGTACTTC	CASSERPASEQYF
TRBV7-9	TRBJ2-1	-	-	TGTGCCAGCAGCTTAGCGGGCACGGCAGCCCGCAATGAGCAGTTCTTC	CASSLAGTAARNEQFF
TRBV5-1	TRBJ2-1	few	TRBD2	TGCGCCAGCAGCTTGGGACTAGCGGACTCCAATGAGCAGTTCTTC	CASSLGLADSNEQFF
TRBV7-3	TRBJ2-2	-	-	TGTGCCAGCAGCCCCGCGGGGGCGGCCGGGGAGCTGTTTTTT	CASSPAGAAGELFF
TRBV5-4	TRBJ1-4	-	-	TGTGCCAGCAGCTTCGGGAGTACGACTAATGAAAAACTGTTTTTT	CASSFGSTTNEKLFF
TRBV2	TRBJ2-5	-	TRBD2	TGTGCCAGCAGTAGTCTAGCGGGAGAGACCCAGTACTTC	CASSSLAGETQYF
TRBV19	TRBJ1-2	-	TRBD1	TGTGCCAGTAGCACGACAGGGAAATACGGCTACACCTTC	CASSTTGKYGYTF
TRBV6-1	TRBJ1-2	once	-	TGTGCCAGCAGTGGATGGCAGGGGAGTGGTGGCTACACCTTC	CASSGWQGSGGYTF
TRBV25-1	TRBJ2-3	-	TRBD2	TGTGCCAGCAGTGAAGTAGCGGGAGGGGGAAATACGCAGTATTTT	CASSEVAGGGNTQYF
TRBV27	TRBJ1-5	few	TRBD1	TGTGCCAGCAGTTGGGCAGGGGGTCAGCCCCAGCATTTT	CASSWAGGQPQHF
TRBV4-2	TRBJ1-1	-	-	TGTGCCAGCAGCCAAAATAACAGGGTAGTAGAGGGGAACACTGAAGCTTTCTTT	CASSQNNRVVEGNTEAFF
TRBV19	TRBJ1-4	-	TRBD1	TGTGCCAGTAGTTCGGGACAGGGCTGGGAAAAACTGTTTTTT	CASSSGQGWEKLFF
TRBV30	TRBJ1-1	-	-	TGTGCCTGGAGTACGGGTGCGAACACTGAAGCTTTCTTT	CAWSTGANTEAFF
TRBV5-1	TRBJ2-2	once	-	TGCGCCAGCAGCCCATACCCCGGGAGCGGGGAGCTGTTTTTT	CASSPYPGSGELFF
TRBV18	TRBJ2-7	-	-	TGTGCCAGCTCATCTGGGACGGGAACCTACGAGCAGTACTTC	CASSSGTGTYEQYF
TRBV30	TRBJ2-5	-	TRBD2	TGTGCCTGGACACCGGGACTAGCGGGAGGCTTCCAAGAGACCCAGTACTTC	CAWTPGLAGGFQETQYF
TRBV6-6	TRBJ1-5	-	-	TGTGCCAGCAGGCCCCCGGCGGGGGGGGGCAATCAGCCCCAGCATTTT	CASRPPAGGGNQPQHF
TRBV6-5	TRBJ2-3	-	-	TGTGCCAGCAGTTACTGGAGTGGAACAGGGACAGATACGCAGTATTTT	CASSYWSGTGTDTQYF
TRBV2	TRBJ2-1	-	-	TGTGCCAGCAGTGCCCTAACTAGTACCGGTGAGCAGTTCTTC	CASSALTSTGEQFF
TRBV18	TRBJ2-5	-	-	TGTGCCAGCTCCTCAGGGTCCCGAGAGACCCAGTACTTC	CASSSGSRETQYF
TRBV27	TRBJ2-1	once	-	TGTGCCAGCAGTTTGTCGCCGGGACAAAGCTCCTACAATGAGCAGTTCTTC	CASSLSPGQSSYNEQFF
TRBV7-9	TRBJ2-1	-	TRBD2	TGTGCCAGCAGCCTGACTGGACTAGCGGGCAATGAGCAGTTCTTC	CASSLTGLAGNEQFF
TRBV10-3	TRBJ1-1	-	-	TGTGCCATCAGTGAGTTGCGGTCGTACACTGAAGCTTTCTTT	CAISELRSYTEAFF
TRBV21-1	TRBJ1-5	-	-	TGTGCCAGCAGCCGTCAGGGGGGATGCAATCAGCCCCAGCATTTT	CASSRQGGCNQPQHF
TRBV5-1	TRBJ2-7	-	-	TGCGCCAGCAGCTTGGCCGGGACGGTTAGCTCCTACGAGCAGTACTTC	CASSLAGTVSSYEQYF
TRBV28	TRBJ1-4	once	-	TGTGCCAGCAGACCTTTTGGGGTGCAGGGTGAAAAACTGTTTTTT	CASRPFGVQGEKLFF
TRBV6-6	TRBJ2-5	-	-	TGTGCCAGCAGTTACTCGTACCTTCAAGAGACCCAGTACTTC	CASSYSYLQETQYF
TRBV7-2	TRBJ1-1	-	-	TGTGCCAGCAGCGCCGAAAGGATTGAAGCTTTCTTT	CASSAERIEAFF
TRBV5-1	TRBJ2-4	-	-	TGCGCCAGCAGCTTTTTACTACGCGGTAAAAACATTCAGTACTTC	CASSFLLRGKNIQYF
TRBV5-4	TRBJ2-7	-	-	TGTGCCAGCAGCCCGACCCGGGGCCTCTACGAGCAGTACTTC	CASSPTRGLYEQYF
TRBV7-3	TRBJ2-6	-	-	TGTGCCAGCAGCTTAACCTCGGGAACTGGGGCCAACGTCCTGACTTTC	CASSLTSGTGANVLTF
TRBV5-1	TRBJ1-1	-	-	TGCGCCAGCAGCGGCGGGACCCTAGACACTGAAGCTTTCTTT	CASSGGTLDTEAFF
TRBV19	TRBJ2-7	-	TRBD2	TGTGCCAGTAGCCTGACTAGCGGGAGTTACGAGCAGTACTTC	CASSLTSGSYEQYF
TRBV28	TRBJ1-2	-	-	TGTGCCAGCATGGAGGGGCTCGGTGGCTACACCTTC	CASMEGLGGYTF
TRBV29-1	TRBJ1-2	-	TRBD1	TGCAGCGTTGAACGGACAGGCGATGGCTACACCTTC	CSVERTGDGYTF
TRBV28	TRBJ1-2	once	-	TGTGCCAGCAGTGACCGGTGGCGGAACTATGGCTACACCTTC	CASSDRWRNYGYTF
TRBV7-2	TRBJ2-7	-	TRBD2	TGTGCCAGCAGCTTAGCGAACGGGGGGGCCCGGAGGGTCTACGAGCAGTACTTC	CASSLANGGARRVYEQYF
TRBV28	TRBJ1-2	-	-	TGTGCCAGCACCTCAGAAGGGGGTTTCGTCTATGGCTACACCTTC	CASTSEGGFVYGYTF